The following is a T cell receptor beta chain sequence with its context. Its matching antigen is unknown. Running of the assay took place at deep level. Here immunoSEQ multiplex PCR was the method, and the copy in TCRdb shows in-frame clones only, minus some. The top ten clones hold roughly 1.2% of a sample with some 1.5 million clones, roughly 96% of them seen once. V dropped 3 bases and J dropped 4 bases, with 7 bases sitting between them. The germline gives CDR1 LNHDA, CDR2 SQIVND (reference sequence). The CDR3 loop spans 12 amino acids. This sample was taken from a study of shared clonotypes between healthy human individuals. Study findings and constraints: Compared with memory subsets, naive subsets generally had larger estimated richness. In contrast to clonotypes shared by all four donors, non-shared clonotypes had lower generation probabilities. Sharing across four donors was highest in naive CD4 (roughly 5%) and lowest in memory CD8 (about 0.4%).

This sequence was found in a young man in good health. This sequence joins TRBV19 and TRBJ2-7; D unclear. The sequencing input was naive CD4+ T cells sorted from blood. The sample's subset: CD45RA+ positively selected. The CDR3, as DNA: TGTGCCAGTAGTATGGAGTCGTACGAGCAGTACTTC. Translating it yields CASSMESYEQYF.